This T cell receptor beta chain was profiled in a study of beta chain features in type 1 diabetes. At the level of the study: Analysis included about 100 million sorted cells drawn from all samples.

Reverse transcription of all isolated RNA meant that expressed TCRB transcripts were sequenced. Assay: immunoSEQ multiplex PCR; the TCRdb copy retains only in-frame clones and omits some. This table has 250,000 to 300,000 clones, 24% appearing once. Findings and caveats of the study: In comparison with healthy donors, patients had naive, central memory and Treg TCRB repertoires that appeared more similar. Among patients with Type 1 diabetes, TCRB CDR3s were moderately but significantly shorter in every one of the four CD4+ subsets.

As for this clone: The antigen is not known.

Isolation of CD4+ naive, central memory, regulatory and stem cell-like memory cells was achieved by sorting via CD45RO/CCR7/CD25/CD127/CD95/CD27. V lost 7 bases and J 8 bases, leaving 18 bases between the germline ends. CDR3 length equals 13 residues. Germline CDR1 and CDR2: SQVTM and ANQGSEA. Input material: naive CD4+ T cells from blood. The rearrangement joins TRBV29-1 to TRBJ2-4, with D maybe TRBD2 (6 bases). This receptor was identified in a woman aged 30 to 39 with type 1 diabetes. The CDR3 region has the DNA TGCAGCGCCGCTGCGGAGGGCCCCGACATTCAGTACTTC. Translating gives CSAAAEGPDIQYF.